The subject of this entry is one T cell receptor beta chain. The antigen is not known. In germline, CDR1 is SGDLS, CDR2 YYNGEE. Between the trimmed V and J ends, which lost 0 bases and 10 bases, there was a span of 13 bases. This CDR3 spans 13 amino acids. This record comes from a study of CD4 T cell repertoires in COVID-19. Study-level background: Relabeled CFSE-low cells, IL-2-expanded for 10 days, met spikes from other coronaviruses. Study-wide results and limits: Sharing of several most expanded SARS-CoV-2-reactive clonotypes across memory subsets suggested intraclonal diversification. In SARS-CoV and/or HKU1 spike cultures, between roughly 6 and 26% of SARS-CoV-2 clonotypes reappeared.

Produced via immunoSEQ multiplex PCR; TCRdb's table is partial and in-frame only. There are over 75,000 clones in the sample; about four fifths occur only once, and around 0.59% lies in the top ten. The memory T cells were sequenced right after ex vivo isolation, without culture. The gene calls are TRBV9 and TRBJ1-1; D may be TRBD1 (6 bases). The clonotype comes from a human donor who had COVID-19. Sequencing was performed on CD4+ T cells from peripheral blood, taken after recovery from COVID-19. For the CDR3, the DNA is TGTGCCAGCAGCGTAGGGGGGCAGGGGCCAGCTTTCTTT. The encoded protein is CASSVGGQGPAFF.